A selection of T cell receptor beta chains follows, all from one sample in a study of post-analysis software for immune sequencing data. TCRdb processed the PCR reads anew with MiXCR; each CDR3 protein has one entry. The sample carries around 400,000 distinct CDR3 sequences, approximately 42% recorded once. Sequencing was performed on blood. These receptors were obtained from a girl aged 2-10 years with multiple sclerosis. Both conserved end residues are part of each CDR3. The D gene is left open where the match is weak. Clone size, where shown, is once, few, many, or a class for clones that have expanded.

D,size,V,J,DNA,CDR3
TRBD1,NA,TRBV7-6,TRBJ2-1,TGTGCCAGCAGCTTATCCGGGACAGGGTTAATTGAGCAGTTCTTC,CASSLSGTGLIEQFF
NA,many,TRBV3-1,TRBJ2-7,TGTGCCAGCAGCCCCGAACAGAGCTCCTACGAGCAGTACTTC,CASSPEQSSYEQYF
NA,NA,TRBV20-1,TRBJ2-7,TGCAGTGCTAGAGGCGGGATCTCCTACGAGCAGTACTTC,CSARGGISYEQYF
NA,NA,TRBV29-1,TRBJ2-5,TGCAGCGTTGAGGGCCAGACCGGGGAGACCCAGTACTTC,CSVEGQTGETQYF
NA,NA,TRBV12-3/TRBV12-4,TRBJ2-1,TGTGCCAGCAGTTTATACAGCGGGCTATACAATGAGCAGTTCTTC,CASSLYSGLYNEQFF
NA,NA,TRBV20-1,TRBJ2-3,TGCAGTGCTAGAGAGTTAGTTGACAGTGGTTCAGATACGCAGTATTTT,CSARELVDSGSDTQYF
NA,NA,TRBV10-3,TRBJ2-7,TGTGCCATCACCCCCGGGACACAATCCTACGAGCAGTACTTC,CAITPGTQSYEQYF
TRBD1,NA,TRBV28,TRBJ2-5,TGTGCCAGCACACGCCGTAGGGGGCGGGAGACCCAGTACTTC,CASTRRRGRETQYF
NA,NA,TRBV9,TRBJ2-3,TGTGCCAGCAACGTGAGAGGACAGCAGTGGGGCGATACGCAGTATTTT,CASNVRGQQWGDTQYF
NA,NA,TRBV6-1,TRBJ2-7,TGTGCCAGCAGAACGCCTAGCTTCTCCTACGAGCAGTACTTC,CASRTPSFSYEQYF
TRBD1,few,TRBV27,TRBJ1-5,TGTGCCAGCAGTTCCGGGACAGGGGTCGGTCAGCCCCAGCATTTT,CASSSGTGVGQPQHF
TRBD2,NA,TRBV6-5,TRBJ2-5,TGTGCCAGCAGCGCCGGCCTAGCGGGAATAAGTGAGCAGTACTTC,CASSAGLAGISEQYF
TRBD1,NA,TRBV2,TRBJ1-5,TGTGCCAGCAGAGGACAGGACAGGGGCAATCAGCCCCAGCATTTT,CASRGQDRGNQPQHF
NA,NA,TRBV7-9,TRBJ2-7,TGTGCCAGCAGCTTGAGGACCTCCTACGAGCAGTACTTC,CASSLRTSYEQYF
TRBD1,NA,TRBV6-1,TRBJ2-7,TGTGCCAGCAGTGACGATGGGACAGGGGACGAGCAGTACTTC,CASSDDGTGDEQYF
NA,NA,TRBV20-1,TRBJ1-3,TGCAGTGCTAGAGATTCGCTAGACTCTGGAAACACCATATATTTT,CSARDSLDSGNTIYF
NA,NA,TRBV10-3,TRBJ2-5,TGTGCCATCAGTGCGGACTCGGGTCAGGAGACCCAGTACTTC,CAISADSGQETQYF
TRBD2,NA,TRBV12-3/TRBV12-4,TRBJ2-1,TGTGCCAGCAGGAAAAGCGGGAGCTCCTACAATGAGCAGTTCTTC,CASRKSGSSYNEQFF
NA,NA,TRBV6-1,TRBJ2-7,TGTGCCAGCAAGGCAGACTCCTACGAGCAGTACTTC,CASKADSYEQYF
NA,NA,TRBV5-1,TRBJ2-1,TGCGCCAGCAGCTATAGCGGCTCCTACAATGAGCAGTTCTTC,CASSYSGSYNEQFF
NA,few,TRBV7-2,TRBJ2-3,TGTGCCAGCAGCTCTTTTGGTGGGGACACAGATACGCAGTATTTT,CASSSFGGDTDTQYF
NA,NA,TRBV20-1,TRBJ1-5,TGCAGTGCCGGACGGGACAATCAGCCCCAGCATTTT,CSAGRDNQPQHF
TRBD2,once,TRBV7-9,TRBJ2-1,TGTGCCAGCAGCGTCGGGACTAGCAGGAGTGATGAGCAGTTCTTC,CASSVGTSRSDEQFF
TRBD2,NA,TRBV28,TRBJ2-1,TGTGCCAGCAGTTTGGGTTTGACTAGCGGAGGGGAGAATGAGCAGTTCTTC,CASSLGLTSGGENEQFF
TRBD2,few,TRBV29-1,TRBJ2-3,TGCAGCGTCGTATTGGATGGGACTAGTGATAGCACAGATACGCAGTATTTT,CSVVLDGTSDSTDTQYF
NA,NA,TRBV2,TRBJ2-5,TGTGCCAGCAGTGAAGGGGTCGGGACACTCACCCAAGAGACCCAGTACTTC,CASSEGVGTLTQETQYF
NA,NA,TRBV3-1,TRBJ2-7,TGTGCCAGCAGCCAAGATACCAGGGGAGCCTCCTACGAGCAGTACTTC,CASSQDTRGASYEQYF
NA,few,TRBV7-6,TRBJ2-5,TGTGCCAGCAGTGTGAACAGGGATCCCCCTAAGTACTTC,CASSVNRDPPKYF
TRBD1,NA,TRBV24-1,TRBJ2-3,TGTGCCACCGCAGGGACAGCATCAGATACGCAGTATTTT,CATAGTASDTQYF
TRBD1,NA,TRBV5-1,TRBJ2-2,TGCGCCAGCAGCTCACCCTACAGGGGGGCGAACACCGGGGAGCTGTTTTTT,CASSSPYRGANTGELFF
TRBD2,NA,TRBV4-2,TRBJ2-5,TGTGCCAGCAGCCAAGATCCGGGACGAGCGGGGGGTCCCCAAGAGACCCAGTACTTC,CASSQDPGRAGGPQETQYF
TRBD1,few,TRBV10-3,TRBJ2-7,TGTGCCATCAGGTCGACAGGGGGACGAGCCGAGCAGTACTTC,CAIRSTGGRAEQYF
NA,few,TRBV6-5,TRBJ2-7,TGTGCCAGCAGTTACTCGACTGGGATAGGGGCCTACGAGCAGTACTTC,CASSYSTGIGAYEQYF
NA,NA,TRBV5-1,TRBJ1-5,TGCGCCAGCAGCCCCGGATTAGGACATGAGCCCCAGCATTTT,CASSPGLGHEPQHF
NA,NA,TRBV29-1,TRBJ1-3,TGCAGCGTTGGTAAGAGGAGCTCTGGAAACACCATATATTTT,CSVGKRSSGNTIYF
NA,NA,TRBV6-5,TRBJ2-1,TGTGCCAGCAGTTGGGGTGTAGCGTTAACCTACAATGAGCAGTTCTTC,CASSWGVALTYNEQFF
NA,NA,TRBV29-1,TRBJ2-7,TGCAGCGTTGGCACTCAACAGGGTTTGAGATTTGGCGAGCAGTACTTC,CSVGTQQGLRFGEQYF
NA,NA,TRBV10-3,TRBJ2-1,TGTGCCATCAGTGAGTCTCTAGGGCGGGCCCTCGTCTGCAATGAGCAGTTCTTC,CAISESLGRALVCNEQFF
TRBD1,NA,TRBV6-5,TRBJ1-2,TGTGCCAGCAGTTACTCGACGAGCAGGGGGCCTGGCTACACCTTC,CASSYSTSRGPGYTF
NA,NA,TRBV5-4,TRBJ2-1,TGTGCCAGCAGCCTAAGCTCCAACCGAGGCTACAATGAGCAGTTCTTC,CASSLSSNRGYNEQFF
NA,few,TRBV6-2/TRBV6-3,TRBJ2-7,TGTGCCAGCAGTGGACTACGCGTAACATACGAGCAGTACTTC,CASSGLRVTYEQYF
NA,NA,TRBV20-1,TRBJ1-5,TGCAGTGCTAGAGAAGGGTGGAGGGGGAGCAATCAGCCCCAGCATTTT,CSAREGWRGSNQPQHF
NA,NA,TRBV29-1,TRBJ1-2,TGCAGCGTTTACGCCCTAGGCAGGGAGGGAGGCTACACCTTC,CSVYALGREGGYTF
NA,NA,TRBV7-9,TRBJ2-7,TGTGCCAGCAGCTTCCGGGGGATCTCCTACGAGCAGTACTTC,CASSFRGISYEQYF
TRBD2,NA,TRBV5-1,TRBJ2-5,TGCGCCAGCAGCTCTAGTCTAGCGGGGGGGGTTCAAGAGACCCAGTACTTC,CASSSSLAGGVQETQYF
NA,NA,TRBV4-3,TRBJ2-7,TGCGCCAGCAGCCAAGTAACGAGGACCGACGAGCAGTACTTC,CASSQVTRTDEQYF
TRBD2,NA,TRBV7-9,TRBJ2-3,TGTGCCAGCAGCCCTGGACTAGCGAGGCTGTTAGATACGCAGTATTTT,CASSPGLARLLDTQYF
NA,NA,TRBV7-2,TRBJ1-1,TGTGCCAGCAGCCATCCCGAGGGGTTGAACACTGAAGCTTTCTTT,CASSHPEGLNTEAFF
TRBD1,NA,TRBV12-3/TRBV12-4,TRBJ2-7,TGTGCCAGCAGTTTTCAGGGGGCTCTTAACGAGCAGTACTTC,CASSFQGALNEQYF
NA,NA,TRBV9,TRBJ1-1,TGTGCCAGCAGCGTGGGACCGGGGAACATCGGGATGAACACTGAAGCTTTCTTT,CASSVGPGNIGMNTEAFF
NA,NA,TRBV7-9,TRBJ1-4,TGTGCCAGCAGCTTTGAAGAAAAACTGTTTTTT,CASSFEEKLFF
NA,NA,TRBV5-1,TRBJ2-5,TGCGCCAGCAGCTTGGCATCATCTCAAGAGACCCAGTACTTC,CASSLASSQETQYF
NA,few,TRBV24-1,TRBJ2-3,TGTGCCACCAGTTCGGTGAGGGAAACAGATACGCAGTATTTT,CATSSVRETDTQYF
NA,NA,TRBV20-1,TRBJ2-3,TGCAGTGCTAGATCGGGGGCTATAGATACGCAGTATTTT,CSARSGAIDTQYF
NA,NA,TRBV7-6,TRBJ2-7,TGTGCCAGCAGCTTATCCGGTCCAGGGACCTTTGGCGAGCAGTACTTC,CASSLSGPGTFGEQYF
NA,NA,TRBV4-1,TRBJ2-6,TGCGCCAGCAGCCTCGTGCGGGGAGCGGCCGGGGCCAACGTCCTGACTTTC,CASSLVRGAAGANVLTF
NA,NA,TRBV12-3/TRBV12-4,TRBJ1-5,TGTGCCAGCAGGAAAAGGGGTTTCCAGCCCCAGCATTTT,CASRKRGFQPQHF
NA,once,TRBV20-1,TRBJ2-5,TGCAGTGCTAGAGATATAAACCGAGGGGAGACCCAGTACTTC,CSARDINRGETQYF